Following are 12 T cell receptor beta chains from one sample sequenced in a study of tumor-infiltrating lymphocytes in primary liver carcinoma. TCR beta cDNA was reverse-transcribed from roughly 0.45 ug of total RNA. The reaction used a constant-region primer and ProtoScript II reverse transcriptase. Three rounds of nested multiplex PCR with slightly modified ARM-PCR produced TCR beta libraries. With TRBV1-TRBV30 forward primers and a C-beta reverse primer, the first two PCR rounds were run for approximately 10 cycles each. TCRdb independently ran MiXCR on the multiplex PCR reads; one entry per CDR3 protein. Of about 21,000 distinct CDR3 sequences listed, around 79% are singletons. Co-extracted RNA and DNA came from about 19-30 mg of unsorted bulk tissue. Sequencing used liver tumor tissue from sampling region 1. Subset in this sample: tumor region T1, superior pole. These receptor sequences come from a woman in her 30s with primary liver carcinoma and hepatitis B virus infection.

This clonotype occurred once. Since no conserved phenylalanine or tryptophan closes the CDR3, a read error is the likely cause. The V gene is TRBV11-3, the J gene TRBJ1-6; D gene ambiguous. Trimming stripped 3 bases from V and 16 bases from J, with 22 bases between. Per germline, CDR1 SGHNT and CDR2 YENEEA. This CDR3 is built from 15 residues. The CDR3, as DNA: TGTGCCAGCAGCTTTAAGTGGAGCTATAATTCATCACTCCACATT. Translated, it gives CASSFKWSYNSSLHI.

About this clonotype: An end of the junction differs from the germline gene, which may be a read error. The chain carries TRBV6-1 and TRBJ2-2; D tentatively fits TRBD1 or TRBD2 (6 bases each). Germline V lookup: CDR1 MNHNS, CDR2 SASEGT. CDR3 length: 19 amino acids. CDR3 amino acids: CASNETLSGGAANTGKLFF. Here the CDR3 DNA reads TGTGCCAGCAATGAAACCCTTTCCGGGGGCGCCGCGAACACCGGGAAGCTGTTTTTT.

The chain recombines TRBV11-2 with TRBJ2-1, with TRBD2 identical over 11 bases. CDR1 is SGHAT and CDR2 is FQNNGV in the germline V gene. The CDR3 extends over 16 amino acids. DNA of the CDR3: TGTGACGACAGCACCTCTCTAGCGGGAGGATACAATGAGCAGTTCTTC. Amino acid sequence: CDDSTSLAGGYNEQFF.

A single count supports this clonotype. The final CDR3 position lacks the conserved phenylalanine or tryptophan, pointing to a likely read error. The chain joins TRBV6-1 to TRBJ2-4, with a weak D call TRBD2 (6 bases). V shed 10 bases and J shed 0 bases, with 22 bases lying between them. The CDR3 runs to 17 residues. Germline CDR1 MNHNS, CDR2 SASEGT. In nucleotides, the CDR3 is TGTGCCACTTGTGGGGGGAGGTTCCTGGTAGCCAAAAACATTCAGTACGTC. Its translation: CATCGGRFLVAKNIQYV.

This clonotype was counted between two and nine times. V is TRBV11-2 and J is TRBJ2-1; tentatively, D is TRBD2 (6 bases). Germline V gene sequence: CDR1 SGHAT, CDR2 FQNNGV. Trimming took 5 bases from V and 14 from J, leaving 13 bases between them. The CDR3 is made up of 11 amino acids. The CDR3, as DNA: TGTGCCAGCAGCACGGGACTTCGGGAGTTCTTC. Translating gives CASSTGLREFF.

This clonotype has a single count. The chain carries TRBV29-1 and TRBJ1-6; D gene unclear. The CDR3 is made up of 13 amino acids. The V gene lost 7 bases and the J gene lost 3 bases, with 10 bases spanning the gap. The germline gives CDR1 SQVTM, CDR2 ANQGSEA. The CDR3 nucleotides are TGCAGCGCCAGTGTGGACTATAATTCACCCCTCCACTTT. Translated, it gives CSASVDYNSPLHF.

In the case of this clonotype: The junction shows a germline mismatch at one end, possibly a read error. The chain carries TRBV11-1 and TRBJ2-7; D perhaps matches TRBD1 (6 bases). Germline lookup yields CDR1 SGHAT and CDR2 FQDESV (reference sequence). The CDR3 consists of 15 residues. The CDR3, as DNA: TGTGCCAGCAGTTTCCTACAGGGACCCTCCTATGAGCAGTACTTC. Protein sequence: CASSFLQGPSYEQYF. Full variable domain (rest looked up from reference TRBV11-1 and TRBJ2-7): EAEVAQSPRYKITEKSQAVAFWCDPISGHATLYWYRQILGQGPELLVQFQDESVVDDSQLPKDRFSAERLKGVDSTLKIQPAELGDSAMYLCASSFLQGPSYEQYFGPGTRLTVT.

Points on this clonotype: The junction departs from germline at one end; a sequencing error may be responsible. V is TRBV4-2 and J is TRBJ1-2; D is unresolved. The germline V gene encodes CDR1 LGHNA and CDR2 YNFKEQ. The CDR3 spans 15 residues. The CDR3 reads CASSRGRQWGYGYIF. The CDR3 region has the DNA TGTGCCAGCAGCCGTGGCAGGCAGTGGGGTTATGGCTACATCTTC.

Notes on this clonotype: The junction shows a germline mismatch at one end, possibly a read error. The rearrangement joins TRBV28 to TRBJ1-1; D not certain. This CDR3 contains 14 residues. CDR1 is MDHEN and CDR2 is SYDVKM in the germline V gene. The CDR3 loop reads CAGSLLQWNTEAFF. The DNA of the CDR3 is TGTGCCGGCAGTTTATTACAGTGGAACACTGAAGCTTTCTTT.

With regard to this clonotype: As the CDR3 is not closed by the conserved phenylalanine or tryptophan, this likely results from a read error. The V call is TRBV11-1, the J call TRBJ2-5; D not resolved. Between the trimmed V and J ends, which lost 0 bases and 3 bases, there was a span of 8 bases. In germline, CDR1 is SGHAT, CDR2 FQDESV (reference sequence). The CDR3 has 14 residues. CDR3 coding DNA: TGTGCCAGCAGCTTAGCATGGCTCGAAGAGACCCAGTACTTA. Translated, it gives CASSLAWLEETQYL.

This clonotype was observed many times. V gene TRBV11-2 combines with J gene TRBJ2-7; D may be TRBD1 or TRBD2 (7 bases each). Per germline, CDR1 SGHAT and CDR2 FQNNGV. V gave up 6 bases and J gave up 5 bases, with 20 bases separating them. CDR3 length equals 15 residues. CDR3: CASSSISGGQNEQYF. Here the CDR3 DNA reads TGTGCCAGCAGTTCGATCTCGGGGGGACAGAACGAGCAGTACTTC.

The chain links TRBV5-4 to TRBJ2-3; 12 bases line up with TRBD2. Looked up from germline, CDR1 is SGHNT and CDR2 is YYREEE (reference sequence). The CDR3 extends over 18 amino acids. V trimming: 5 bases; J trimming: 7 bases; junction bases outside the gene matches: 17. DNA of the CDR3: TGTGCCAGCAGTAACCCTGCGACTAGCGGGAGTCGGACAAATACGCAGTATTTT. It translates to CASSNPATSGSRTNTQYF. Using reference TRBV5-4 and TRBJ2-3 for the parts outside the CDR3, the full variable domain is ETGVTQSPTHLIKTRGQQVTLRCSSQSGHNTVSWYQQALGQGPQFIFQYYREEENGRGNFPPRFSGLQFPNYSSELNVNALELDDSALYLCASSNPATSGSRTNTQYFGPGTRLTVL.